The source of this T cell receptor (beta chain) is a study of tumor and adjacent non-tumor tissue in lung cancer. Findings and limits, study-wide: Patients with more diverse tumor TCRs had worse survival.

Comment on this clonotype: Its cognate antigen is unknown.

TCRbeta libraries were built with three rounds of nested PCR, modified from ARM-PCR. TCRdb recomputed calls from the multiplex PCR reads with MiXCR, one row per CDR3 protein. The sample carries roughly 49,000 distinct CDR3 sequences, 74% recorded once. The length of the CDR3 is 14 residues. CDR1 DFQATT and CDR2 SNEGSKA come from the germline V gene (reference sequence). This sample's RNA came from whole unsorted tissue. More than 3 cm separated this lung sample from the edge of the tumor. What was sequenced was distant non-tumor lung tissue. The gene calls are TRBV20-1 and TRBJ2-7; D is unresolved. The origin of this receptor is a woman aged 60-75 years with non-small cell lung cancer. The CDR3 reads CNVRVSASSYEQYF. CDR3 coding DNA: TGCAATGTTAGAGTTTCAGCGAGCTCCTACGAGCAGTACTTC.